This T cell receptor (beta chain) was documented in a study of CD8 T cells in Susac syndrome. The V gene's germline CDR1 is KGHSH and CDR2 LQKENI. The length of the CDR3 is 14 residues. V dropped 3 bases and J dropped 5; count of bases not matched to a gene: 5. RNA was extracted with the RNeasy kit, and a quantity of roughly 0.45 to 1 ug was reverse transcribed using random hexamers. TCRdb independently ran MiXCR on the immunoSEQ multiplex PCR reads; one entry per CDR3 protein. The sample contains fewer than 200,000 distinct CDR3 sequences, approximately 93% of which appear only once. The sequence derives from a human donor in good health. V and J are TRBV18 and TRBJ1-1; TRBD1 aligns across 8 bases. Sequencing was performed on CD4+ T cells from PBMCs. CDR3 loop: CASSPQGANTEAFF. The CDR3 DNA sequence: TGTGCCAGCTCACCTCAGGGGGCGAATACTGAAGCTTTCTTT.